This entry lists 3 T cell receptor beta chains sequenced from one sample in a study of CD8+CD57+ T cells in acquired aplastic anemia. Genomic DNA was employed as the template in profiling TCR beta VDJ and CDR3. Via MiXCR, TCRdb re-called the reads, giving one row per CDR3 protein. The repertoire includes about 200,000 distinct CDR3 sequences, 30% to 40% of them detected once, and roughly 1.1% sits in the top ten. What was sequenced was sorted CD4+, CD8+, or CD8+CD57+ T cells (not recorded which) from PBMCs. All receptors come from a human donor in good health, serving as a control.

The chain links TRBV27 to TRBJ2-3; the D is unclear. Trimming took 1 base from V and 2 from J, leaving 16 bases between them. Germline CDR1 is MNHEY and CDR2 is SMNVEV (reference sequence). The CDR3 extends over 17 amino acids. The CDR3 DNA reads TGTGCCAGCAGTTTATATGGCCGGGCGGTCTACACAGATACGCAGTATTTT. Residues: CASSLYGRAVYTDTQYF.

The table lists this clonotype with many counts. The chain couples TRBV9 to TRBJ2-1, with 13 nucleotides matching TRBD2. Germline CDR1 is SGDLS and CDR2 is YYNGEE. This CDR3 is built from 14 residues. Unmatched junction bases numbered 3, after V lost 3 bases and J lost 9 bases. In DNA form, the CDR3 reads TGTGCCAGCAGCGGGGGACTAGCGGGACTTGAGCAGTTCTTC. It encodes CASSGGLAGLEQFF.

In this sample, this clonotype turned up a few times. The chain employs TRBV5-1 and TRBJ1-1; D not resolved. Per the germline V gene, CDR1 is SGHRS and CDR2 is YFSETQ. The CDR3 contains 15 residues. Trimming shortened V by 2 bases and J by 1 base, and 12 bases separated the two germline ends. CDR3 in amino acids: CASSLEGFGNTEAFF. Here the CDR3 DNA reads TGCGCCAGCAGCTTAGAGGGTTTCGGGAACACTGAAGCTTTCTTT.